One sample yielded the 10 T cell receptor beta chains listed below, sequenced in a study of identical twins. A single record per CDR3 protein comes from TCRdb applying MiXCR to the 5' RACE reads. The sample records nearly 900,000 distinct CDR3 sequences, 10% to 15% being singletons. These data were also filed under a second study, of yellow fever vaccine responses in identical twins.

Sequenced sample: PBMCs. These receptors all stem from a woman under 30 in good health.

The V gene is TRBV12-3 or TRBV12-4, the J gene TRBJ2-1, with D unresolved. Trimming removed 6 bases from V and 0 bases from J, with 9 bases in between. CDR3 length: 14 residues. The CDR3 DNA sequence: TGTGCCAGCAGCTTTAAGAGCTCCTACAATGAGCAGTTCTTC. This gives the protein CASSFKSSYNEQFF.

The table lists this clonotype with a few counts. This rearrangement joins TRBV20-1 to TRBJ2-3, with 7 bases fitting TRBD2. The CDR3 loop spans 18 amino acids. Germline CDR1 DFQATT, CDR2 SNEGSKA (reference sequence). V gave up 1 base and J gave up 0 bases; unmatched junction bases: 13. The CDR3 loop is CSARVPEDPSGSTDTQYF. For the CDR3, the DNA is TGCAGTGCTAGAGTTCCGGAGGACCCTAGCGGTAGCACAGATACGCAGTATTTT.

CDR3 bases: TGTACCACCACCAAATCAGGGGGATCCTACAATGAGCAGTTCTTC. Its protein is CTTTKSGGSYNEQFF. J is TRBJ2-1 and V is TRBV6-1; TRBD1 aligns across 7 bases. CDR1 is MNHNS and CDR2 is SASEGT in the germline V gene. The CDR3 is 15 amino acids.

V usage is TRBV2 and J usage is TRBJ2-3, with D unclear. Per germline, CDR1 SNHLY and CDR2 FYNNEI. The CDR3 is made up of 13 amino acids. Trimming left V 9 bases short and J 2 bases short, with 12 bases between. CDR3 in amino acids: CASNRAATDTQYF. CDR3 bases: TGTGCCAGTAACCGGGCAGCCACAGATACGCAGTATTTT.

The chain has TRBV6-1 and TRBJ1-2; D ambiguous. Trimming stripped 5 bases from V and 2 bases from J, with 12 bases between. The germline V gene encodes CDR1 MNHNS and CDR2 SASEGT. The CDR3 has 14 amino acids. CDR3 nucleotides: TGTGCCAGCAGTCGGCAGAGTCCGAACTATGGCTACACCTTC. This encodes CASSRQSPNYGYTF.

Turning to this clonotype: A much larger clone differs from this one at a single base, so this may be a read error. The chain combines TRBV2 with TRBJ2-1; D is perhaps TRBD1 or TRBD2 (5 bases each). The V gene's germline CDR1 is SNHLY and CDR2 FYNNEI. There are 17 residues in the CDR3. CDR3 amino acids: CAGSYLPGPKTPNEQFF. CDR3 coding DNA: TGTGCCGGCAGCTATTTACCGGGGCCAAAAACACCGAATGAGCAGTTCTTC.

This chain connects TRBV13 to TRBJ2-7; 8 bases agree with TRBD2. Germline loops: CDR1 PRHDT, CDR2 FYEKMQ (reference sequence). V trimming: 1 base; J trimming: 0 bases; junction bases outside the gene matches: 8. The CDR3 length is 17 residues. CDR3 nucleotides: TGTGCCAGCAGCTTAGTGGAGGGACTAGGTTCCTCCTACGAGCAGTACTTC. Translation gives CASSLVEGLGSSYEQYF.

The genes are TRBV18 and TRBJ2-1, with D perhaps TRBD2 (6 bases). CDR3 length equals 15 residues. The V and J ends lost 2 bases and 6 bases respectively, with 14 bases between them. CDR1 and CDR2 from the germline V gene are KGHSH and LQKENI. The CDR3 is CASSPGIAGINEQFF. The CDR3 nucleotides are TGTGCCAGCTCACCAGGTATTGCGGGGATCAATGAGCAGTTCTTC. The full variable domain, completed using reference TRBV18 and TRBJ2-1, is NAGVMQNPRHLVRRRGQEARLRCSPMKGHSHVYWYRQLPEEGLKFMVYLQKENIIDESGMPKERFSAEFPKEGPSILRIQQVVRGDSAAYFCASSPGIAGINEQFFGPGTRLTVL.

This clonotype was seen a handful of times. This chain joins TRBV27 and TRBJ2-2, with a possible D match to TRBD2 (5 bases). Germline-derived CDR1 and CDR2 are MNHEY and SMNVEV (reference sequence). Trimming pared 7 bases from V and 6 bases from J, leaving 15 bases between. This CDR3 is 14 amino acids long. The CDR3 protein is CASKSFPGSGELFF. In DNA form, the CDR3 reads TGTGCCAGCAAATCCTTCCCGGGGTCCGGGGAGCTGTTTTTT.

This clonotype was seen only a few times. The chain joins TRBV5-8 to TRBJ2-1; D is unresolved. Trimming pared 3 bases from V and 8 bases from J, leaving 15 bases between. The germline gives CDR1 SGHTS, CDR2 YDEGEE. The CDR3 extends over 14 amino acids. CDR3 sequence (DNA): TGTGCCAGCAGCTGGTATGAGCCAGACCATGAGCAGTTCTTC. As protein: CASSWYEPDHEQFF.